These 20 T cell receptor beta chains were all obtained from the same sample, sequenced in a study of blood T cell repertoires in COVID-19. Some clones are missing from TCRdb's copy, which holds only in-frame ones; the method was immunoSEQ multiplex PCR. The sample contains around 280,000 clones, approximately 86% of which appear only once. The sequenced material came from peripheral blood. The receptors stem from a woman between 25 and 40 years old who had recovered from COVID-19.

The CDR3 DNA follows: TGTGCCAGCAGCTTAGTATCGGGGAGCAACACTGAAGCTTTCTTT. Protein sequence: CASSLVSGSNTEAFF. This sequence joins TRBV7-2 and TRBJ1-1; D is ambiguous. V was clipped by 1 base and J by 2 bases, with 11 bases between them. The length of the CDR3 is 15 residues. Germline assignment: CDR1 SGHTA and CDR2 FQGNSA.

This chain uses TRBV24-1 with TRBJ1-1; 8 bases match TRBD1. The length of the CDR3 is 21 residues. Germline values: CDR1 KGHDR, CDR2 SFDVKD. Unmatched junction bases numbered 23, after V lost 5 bases and J lost 1 base. The CDR3 DNA sequence: TGTGCCACCAGTGCAGTTACAGCCAGGGGGCCGACGAGACCCGGGAACACTGAAGCTTTCTTT. It is translated as CATSAVTARGPTRPGNTEAFF.

This chain links TRBV7-9 with TRBJ2-7; D possibly corresponds to TRBD1 (5 bases). Germline V gene sequence: CDR1 SEHNR, CDR2 FQNEAQ (reference sequence). Trimming shortened V by 3 bases and J by 5 bases, and 8 bases separated the two germline ends. The CDR3 is 12 residues long. CDR3 residues: CASSFDRNEQYF. CDR3 bases: TGTGCCAGCAGCTTTGACAGAAACGAGCAGTACTTC.

V and J are TRBV19 and TRBJ2-2, with 9 bases lining up with TRBD2. Per the germline V gene, CDR1 is LNHDA and CDR2 is SQIVND (reference sequence). The length of the CDR3 is 14 residues. The ends lost 6 bases at V and 4 bases at J; junction bases unmatched: 3. DNA for the CDR3: TGTGCCAGTAGAGTAGCGGGGGTCACCGGGGAGCTGTTTTTT. Translated: CASRVAGVTGELFF.

The J gene is TRBJ2-1, the V gene TRBV12-5; D perhaps matches TRBD2 (6 bases). CDR1 is LGHNT, CDR2 FRNRAP, per germline. The V end was cut by 5 bases, the J end by 6 bases, with 20 bases between. This CDR3 region has 16 residues. As DNA, the CDR3 is TGTGCTAGTGGTCCGTCGGGAGCTAGCCGTCCCAATGAGCAGTTCTTC. This gives the protein CASGPSGASRPNEQFF.

The chain combines TRBV10-1 with TRBJ2-7, with 9 nucleotides matching TRBD1. V was pared by 4 bases and J by 6 bases, with 4 bases of the junction left unmatched. Germline lookup yields CDR1 WNHNN and CDR2 SYGVQD (reference sequence). This CDR3 has 13 amino acids. The CDR3 nucleotides are TGCGCCAGCAGTGGGGACAGGGCAGGCGAGCAGTACTTC. Its protein is CASSGDRAGEQYF.

This clone appeared a few times. The chain uses TRBV7-9 and TRBJ1-3; 8 nucleotides match TRBD1. The trim removed 5 bases at V and 3 bases at J, leaving 3 bases unmatched. The CDR3 runs 14 residues. Germline assignment: CDR1 SEHNR and CDR2 FQNEAQ (reference sequence). In DNA, the CDR3 is TGTGCCAGCAGCAGTGACAGGGGTGGAAACACCATATATTTT. Translated, it gives CASSSDRGGNTIYF.

This clone was seen only once. The rearrangement joins TRBV29-1 to TRBJ2-7, with 8 bases aligning to TRBD1. There are 13 residues in the CDR3. In germline, CDR1 is SQVTM, CDR2 ANQGSEA. V was clipped by 6 bases and J by 3 bases; unmatched bases: 7. CDR3 DNA sequence: TGCAGCGTGAGCCCGGGACAGGACTACGAGCAGTACTTC. Translation gives CSVSPGQDYEQYF.

This rearrangement joins TRBV6-6 to TRBJ1-1, with D possibly matching TRBD1 (6 bases). Trimming shortened V by 6 bases and J by 0 bases, and 17 bases separated the two germline ends. The CDR3 contains 16 residues. The germline CDR1 and CDR2 sequences are MNHNY and SVGAGI (reference sequence). The CDR3 region has the DNA TGTGCCAGCAGGCATGGGGGGGGCGTCTTGAACACTGAAGCTTTCTTT. It yields the protein CASRHGGGVLNTEAFF.

The rearrangement joins TRBV5-1 to TRBJ1-4; 8 positions match TRBD1. The CDR3 sequence is 15 residues long. Germline V CDR1 and CDR2: SGHRS, YFSETQ. V dropped 4 bases and J dropped 3; count of bases not matched to a gene: 5. CDR3 sequence reads: CASSDRGRPNEKLFF. The CDR3 coding sequence is TGCGCCAGCAGCGACAGGGGCCGACCTAATGAAAAACTGTTTTTT.

The chain joins TRBV19 to TRBJ2-7, with TRBD1 matching over 9 bases. The CDR3 extends over 15 amino acids. The germline V gene has CDR1 LNHDA and CDR2 SQIVND (reference sequence). The V and J ends lost 4 bases and 5 bases, in that order; junction bases with no gene match: 9. The CDR3 sequence: CASSTAGQGRNEQYF. The CDR3 nucleotides are TGTGCCAGTAGTACCGCTGGACAGGGGAGGAACGAGCAGTACTTC.

V gene TRBV19 combines with J gene TRBJ2-6; D is possibly TRBD1 (6 bases). This CDR3 contains 14 residues. In germline, CDR1 is LNHDA, CDR2 SQIVND (reference sequence). Trimming removed 9 bases from V and 4 bases from J, with 13 bases in between. CDR3 nucleotides: TGTGCCAGCGTCGACAGGTCGGGGGCCAACGTCCTGACTTTC. Amino acids: CASVDRSGANVLTF.

This chain uses TRBV27 with TRBJ2-1, with D hard to call. In germline, CDR1 is MNHEY, CDR2 SMNVEV (reference sequence). V dropped 5 bases and J dropped 0 bases, with 11 bases sitting between them. The CDR3 covers 15 residues. The CDR3 bases are TGTGCCAGCAGTCTAGACTGGAACTCCTACAATGAGCAGTTCTTC. Its translation is CASSLDWNSYNEQFF.

The chain joins TRBV28 to TRBJ2-7, with 9 bases that match TRBD1. Germline V gives CDR1 MDHEN, CDR2 SYDVKM. This CDR3 has 14 amino acids. With 8 bases clipped from V and 1 base from J, the junction kept 6 bases outside the gene matches. The CDR3 DNA is TGTGCCAGCTTGAGACAGGGGGTTTCCTACGAGCAGTACTTC. It yields the protein CASLRQGVSYEQYF.

The V and J genes are TRBV11-3 and TRBJ1-6, with a weak D call TRBD1 (5 bases). The CDR3 consists of 14 residues. Germline loops: CDR1 SGHNT, CDR2 YENEEA. V was clipped by 3 bases and J by 8 bases, with 11 bases between them. The CDR3 region has the DNA TGTGCCAGCAGCTTCGGGGGGAAGGATTCACCCCTCCACTTT. Encoded protein: CASSFGGKDSPLHF.

This clone was seen once. This chain connects TRBV20-1 to TRBJ1-1; D gene uncertain. The germline CDR1 and CDR2 sequences are DFQATT and SNEGSKA (reference sequence). Trimming removed 5 bases from V and 3 bases from J, with 7 bases in between. CDR3 length equals 11 residues. This chain's CDR3 is CSALGHTEAFF. CDR3 bases: TGCAGTGCTCTCGGTCACACTGAAGCTTTCTTT.

The rearrangement links TRBV19 to TRBJ2-7, with 9 bases fitting TRBD2. The CDR3 length is 15 residues. Trimming at V came to 3 bases and at J to 2 bases, leaving 5 bases not matched to a gene. CDR1 is LNHDA and CDR2 is SQIVND in the germline V gene (reference sequence). Here the CDR3 DNA reads TGTGCCAGTAGTATCGGCGGGGGGGCCCCCTACGAGCAGTACTTC. Its protein product is CASSIGGGAPYEQYF.

The CDR3 bases are TGTGCCAGCAGCCCCGGTCTGGACACCATATATTTT. Residues: CASSPGLDTIYF. This chain joins TRBV7-9 and TRBJ1-3; no clear D gene. This CDR3 is built from 12 residues. Trimming cost V 5 bases and J 8 bases, with 10 bases left between them. The germline V gene encodes CDR1 SEHNR and CDR2 FQNEAQ (reference sequence).

The chain joins TRBV12-5 to TRBJ2-2, with D possibly being TRBD1 (6 bases). V lost 5 bases to trimming and J lost 2 bases, with 12 bases between them. The CDR3 sequence is 15 residues long. From germline, CDR1 is LGHNT and CDR2 FRNRAP. CDR3 loop: CASGPGQLNTGELFF. CDR3 coding DNA: TGTGCTAGTGGTCCCGGACAGTTAAACACCGGGGAGCTGTTTTTT.

The V and J genes are TRBV9 and TRBJ2-1; 9 positions match TRBD2. CDR1 is SGDLS, CDR2 YYNGEE, per germline. J gave up 5 bases and V 3 bases, and 6 bases lay outside the gene matches. This CDR3 is 15 amino acids long. This CDR3 is CASSALAGRNNEQFF. The CDR3 nucleotides are TGTGCCAGCAGCGCGCTAGCGGGGAGAAACAATGAGCAGTTCTTC.